The clone carrying this T cell receptor (beta chain) has a handful of counts. This sample was taken from a study of blood T cell repertoires in COVID-19. The protocol was immunoSEQ multiplex PCR, while the TCRdb copy is restricted to in-frame clones and leaves out a portion. The sample has 200,000 to 250,000 clones, 86% seen once. V was pared by 0 bases and J by 2 bases, with 10 bases between. This CDR3 has 15 residues. Germline-derived CDR1 and CDR2 are KGHSH and LQKENI. Material: PBMCs or T cells enriched from blood (not recorded which). The source is a woman in her thirties or forties with acute COVID-19. The genes are TRBV18 and TRBJ1-2, with D possibly TRBD1 on 5 matching bases. The CDR3 is CASSPPGTGNYGYTF. The CDR3 DNA reads as TGTGCCAGCTCACCACCAGGGACTGGGAACTATGGCTACACCTTC.